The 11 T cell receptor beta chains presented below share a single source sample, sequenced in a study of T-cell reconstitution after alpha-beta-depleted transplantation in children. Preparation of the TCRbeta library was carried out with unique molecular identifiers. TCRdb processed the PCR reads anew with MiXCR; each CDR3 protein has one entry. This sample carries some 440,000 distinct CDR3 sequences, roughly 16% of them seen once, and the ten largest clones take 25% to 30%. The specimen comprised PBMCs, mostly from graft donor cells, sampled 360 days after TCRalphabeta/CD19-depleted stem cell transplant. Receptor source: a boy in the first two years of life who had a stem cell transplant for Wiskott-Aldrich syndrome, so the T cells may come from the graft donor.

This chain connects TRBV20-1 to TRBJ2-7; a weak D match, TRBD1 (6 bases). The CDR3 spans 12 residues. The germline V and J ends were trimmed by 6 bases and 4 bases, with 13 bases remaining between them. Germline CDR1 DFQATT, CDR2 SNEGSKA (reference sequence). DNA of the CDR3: TGCAGTGCAAACAGGGCCACGTACGAGCAGTACTTC. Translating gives CSANRATYEQYF.

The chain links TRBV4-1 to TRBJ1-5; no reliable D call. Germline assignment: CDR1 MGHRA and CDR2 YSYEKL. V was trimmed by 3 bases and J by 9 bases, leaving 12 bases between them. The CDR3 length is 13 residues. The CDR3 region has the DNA TGCGCCAGCAGCCACGGAGTTGGTCGGCCCCAGCATTTT. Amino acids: CASSHGVGRPQHF.

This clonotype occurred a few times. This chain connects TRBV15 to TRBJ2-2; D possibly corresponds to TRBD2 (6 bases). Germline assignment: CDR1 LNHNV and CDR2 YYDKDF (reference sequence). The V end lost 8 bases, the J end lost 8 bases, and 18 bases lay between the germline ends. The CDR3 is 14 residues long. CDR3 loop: CATGASAKGGELFF. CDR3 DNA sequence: TGTGCCACCGGGGCTAGCGCCAAGGGAGGGGAGCTGTTTTTT.

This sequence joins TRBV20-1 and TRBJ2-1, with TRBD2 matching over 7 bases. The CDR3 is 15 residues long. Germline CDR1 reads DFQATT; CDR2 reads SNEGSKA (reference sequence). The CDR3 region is CSAPRLAASYNEQFF. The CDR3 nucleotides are TGCAGCGCCCCAAGACTAGCCGCCTCCTACAATGAGCAGTTCTTC.

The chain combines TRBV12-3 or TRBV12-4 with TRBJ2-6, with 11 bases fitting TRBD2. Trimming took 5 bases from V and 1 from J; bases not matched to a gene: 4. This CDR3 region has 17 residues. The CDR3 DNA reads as TGTGCCAGCAGTCGACTAGCGGGACTGTCTGGGGCCAACGTCCTGACTTTC. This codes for CASSRLAGLSGANVLTF.

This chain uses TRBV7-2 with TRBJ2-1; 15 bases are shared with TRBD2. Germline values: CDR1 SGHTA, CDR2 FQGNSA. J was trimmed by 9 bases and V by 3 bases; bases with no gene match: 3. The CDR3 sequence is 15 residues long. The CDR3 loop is CASSLGLAGGTEQFF. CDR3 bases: TGTGCCAGCAGCTTGGGACTAGCGGGAGGCACTGAGCAGTTCTTC.

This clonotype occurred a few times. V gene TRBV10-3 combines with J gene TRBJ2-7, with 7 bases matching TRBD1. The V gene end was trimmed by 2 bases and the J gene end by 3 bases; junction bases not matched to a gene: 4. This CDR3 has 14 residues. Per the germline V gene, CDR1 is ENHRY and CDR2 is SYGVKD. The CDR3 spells CAISEETGRYEQYF. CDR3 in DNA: TGTGCCATCAGTGAGGAGACAGGGCGCTACGAGCAGTACTTC.

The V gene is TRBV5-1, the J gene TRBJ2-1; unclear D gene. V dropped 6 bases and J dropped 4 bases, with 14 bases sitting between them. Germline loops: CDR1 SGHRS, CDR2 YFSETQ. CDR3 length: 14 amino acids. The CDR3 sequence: CASTGQPRYNEQFF. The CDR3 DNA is TGCGCCAGCACGGGCCAGCCGAGATACAATGAGCAGTTCTTC. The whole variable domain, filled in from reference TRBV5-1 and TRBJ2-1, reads KAGVTQTPRYLIKTRGQQVTLSCSPISGHRSVSWYQQTPGQGLQFLFEYFSETQRNKGNFPGRFSGRQFSNSRSEMNVSTLELGDSALYLCASTGQPRYNEQFFGPGTRLTVL.

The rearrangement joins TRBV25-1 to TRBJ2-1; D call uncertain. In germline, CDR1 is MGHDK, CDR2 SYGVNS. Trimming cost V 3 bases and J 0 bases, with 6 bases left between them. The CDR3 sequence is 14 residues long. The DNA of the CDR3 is TGTGCCAGCAGTGACCAAAACTCCTACAATGAGCAGTTCTTC. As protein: CASSDQNSYNEQFF. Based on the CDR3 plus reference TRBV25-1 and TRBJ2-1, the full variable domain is EADIYQTPRYLVIGTGKKITLECSQTMGHDKMYWYQQDPGMELHLIHYSYGVNSTEKGDLSSESTVSRIRTEHFPLTLESARPSHTSQYLCASSDQNSYNEQFFGPGTRLTVL.

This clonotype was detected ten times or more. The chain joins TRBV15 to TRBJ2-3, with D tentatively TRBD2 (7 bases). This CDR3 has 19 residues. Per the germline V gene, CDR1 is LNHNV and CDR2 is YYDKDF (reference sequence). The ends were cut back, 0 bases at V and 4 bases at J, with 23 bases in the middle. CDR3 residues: CATSREPTVLGGGADTQYF. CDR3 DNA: TGTGCCACCAGCAGAGAACCTACGGTACTGGGCGGGGGCGCAGATACGCAGTATTTT.

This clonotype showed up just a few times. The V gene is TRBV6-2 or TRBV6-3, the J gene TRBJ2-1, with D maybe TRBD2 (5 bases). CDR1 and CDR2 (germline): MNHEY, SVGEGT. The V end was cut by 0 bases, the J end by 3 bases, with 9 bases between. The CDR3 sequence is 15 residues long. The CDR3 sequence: CASSYSAGHYNEQFF. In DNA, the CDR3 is TGTGCCAGCAGTTACTCGGCGGGTCACTACAATGAGCAGTTCTTC.